The 19 T cell receptor beta chains listed next were all sequenced from one sample in a study of regulatory and conventional T cells in RAG deficiency. Data came from immunoSEQ multiplex PCR; TCRdb stores just in-frame clones and leaves some out. The data hold some 6,100 clones, with around 93% observed a single time. Sequenced: CD8+ T cells sorted from blood. The receptor set was obtained from a human donor with RAG deficiency presenting as severe combined immunodeficiency.

The gene calls are TRBV27 and TRBJ2-7; 9 positions match TRBD1. With 1 base clipped from V and 6 bases from J, the junction kept 4 bases outside the gene matches. This CDR3 spans 14 amino acids. Germline values: CDR1 MNHEY, CDR2 SMNVEV (reference sequence). The CDR3 DNA reads as TGTGCCAGCAGTTTATACAGGGGGCGGGTCGAGCAGTACTTC. Protein: CASSLYRGRVEQYF.

V and J are TRBV9 and TRBJ2-1; D remains ambiguous. The CDR3 spans 12 residues. CDR1 is SGDLS, CDR2 YYNGEE, per germline. Trimming took off 0 bases at V and 7 bases at J, with 5 bases between the two ends. In DNA, the CDR3 is TGTGCCAGCAGCGTAGCCCCTAATGAGCAGTTCTTC. It is translated as CASSVAPNEQFF.

CDR3 residues: CASSPGQVSYEQYF. The CDR3, as DNA: TGTGCCAGCAGCCCGGGACAGGTCTCCTACGAGCAGTACTTC. The chain is built from TRBV4-2 and TRBJ2-7, with 8 bases matching TRBD1. Trimming at V came to 4 bases and at J to 0 bases, leaving 2 bases not matched to a gene. The CDR3 has 14 residues. CDR1 and CDR2 from the germline V gene are LGHNA and YNFKEQ.

In nucleotides, the CDR3 is TGTGCCAGCAGTTTCGGAGGGAGCACAGATACGCAGTATTTT. It encodes CASSFGGSTDTQYF. The rearrangement uses TRBV27 and TRBJ2-3; D possibly corresponds to TRBD2 (6 bases). Trimming removed 3 bases at V and 0 bases at J, with 7 bases between. The germline CDR1 and CDR2 sequences are MNHEY and SMNVEV (reference sequence). The length of the CDR3 is 14 residues.

The gene calls are TRBV9 and TRBJ1-1; possible D gene TRBD1, 6 bases. Per germline, CDR1 SGDLS and CDR2 YYNGEE. The V end lost 0 bases, the J end lost 7 bases, and 16 bases lay between the germline ends. This CDR3 region has 15 residues. CDR3 coding DNA: TGTGCCAGCAGCGTAGGAACATGGACAGAGGGTGAAGCTTTCTTT. Protein sequence: CASSVGTWTEGEAFF.

This rearrangement joins TRBV9 to TRBJ2-5; D is unresolved. CDR3 size: 12 residues. The germline V gene has CDR1 SGDLS and CDR2 YYNGEE. Trimming stripped 0 bases from V and 4 bases from J, with 4 bases between. The CDR3 loop is CASSVGGETQYF. The DNA for the CDR3 is TGTGCCAGCAGCGTAGGGGGAGAGACCCAGTACTTC.

This clone was detected only a few times. The V call is TRBV11-2, the J call TRBJ2-7, with D uncertain. The length of the CDR3 is 14 residues. V shed 2 bases and J shed 3 bases, with 11 bases lying between them. The germline CDR1 and CDR2 sequences are SGHAT and FQNNGV. In DNA, the CDR3 is TGTGCCAGCAGCTTACCCCGGACCATCTACGAGCAGTACTTC. It translates to CASSLPRTIYEQYF.

The V and J genes are TRBV4-1 and TRBJ2-7; 11 positions match TRBD1. Germline lookup yields CDR1 MGHRA and CDR2 YSYEKL. V lost 4 bases to trimming and J lost 2 bases; unmatched junction nucleotides: 1. The CDR3 consists of 14 residues. CDR3 nucleotide sequence: TGCGCCAGCAGCCCGGGACAGGGGGCCTACGAGCAGTACTTC. It encodes CASSPGQGAYEQYF.

The V call is TRBV13, the J call TRBJ2-3; no clear D gene. V lost 0 bases and J 4 bases, leaving 2 bases between the germline ends. CDR1 PRHDT and CDR2 FYEKMQ come from the germline V gene (reference sequence). The CDR3 loop spans 12 amino acids. The CDR3 sequence is CASSLGPDTQYF. DNA of the CDR3: TGTGCCAGCAGCTTAGGGCCAGATACGCAGTATTTT.

The chain has TRBV7-9 and TRBJ2-1; perhaps TRBD1 as D (6 bases). V lost 0 bases, J lost 5 bases, and 11 bases lay in between. CDR3 length: 15 residues. Germline CDR1 is SEHNR and CDR2 is FQNEAQ (reference sequence). The CDR3 sequence: CASSLAQGLHNEQFF. In nucleotides, the CDR3 is TGTGCCAGCAGCTTAGCCCAGGGGCTACACAATGAGCAGTTCTTC.

CDR3 loop: CSAYFQETQYF. In DNA form, the CDR3 reads TGCAGTGCGTATTTCCAAGAGACCCAGTACTTC. The chain links TRBV20-1 to TRBJ2-5; D uncertain. The CDR3 contains 11 residues. CDR1 DFQATT and CDR2 SNEGSKA come from the germline V gene (reference sequence). V lost 6 bases to trimming and J lost 1 base, with 6 bases between them.

This chain links TRBV7-8 with TRBJ2-7; D is ambiguous. The V gene lost 5 bases and the J gene lost 7 bases, with 12 bases spanning the gap. The germline V gene has CDR1 SGHVS and CDR2 FQNEAQ. CDR3 length equals 12 residues. CDR3 loop: CASSGDSWEQYF. CDR3 bases: TGTGCCAGCAGCGGGGATAGCTGGGAGCAGTACTTC.

The rearrangement uses TRBV7-9 and TRBJ2-3; D gene ambiguous. CDR3 size: 12 residues. From germline, CDR1 is SEHNR and CDR2 FQNEAQ (reference sequence). V was shortened by 3 bases and J by 0 bases, with 1 base between the two germline ends. The CDR3 sequence: CASSLSTDTQYF. The CDR3 DNA is TGTGCCAGCAGCTTGAGCACAGATACGCAGTATTTT. The full variable domain, with the rest looked up from reference TRBV7-9 and TRBJ2-3, is DTGVSQNPRHKITKRGQNVTFRCDPISEHNRLYWYRQTLGQGPEFLTYFQNEAQLEKSRLLSDRFSAERPKGSFSTLEIQRTEQGDSAMYLCASSLSTDTQYFGPGTRLTVL.

The chain couples TRBV29-1 to TRBJ2-5; D tentatively fits TRBD1 or TRBD2 (5 bases each). This CDR3 is built from 13 residues. Germline-derived CDR1 and CDR2 are SQVTM and ANQGSEA. The ends were cut back, 2 bases at V and 5 bases at J, with 12 bases in the middle. The CDR3 nucleotides read TGCAGCGTTGAATCCGGGGACCTGGAGACCCAGTACTTC. This translates into CSVESGDLETQYF.

The chain couples TRBV19 to TRBJ2-3, with D unclear. This CDR3 spans 14 amino acids. The germline V and J ends were trimmed by 1 base and 4 bases, with 9 bases remaining between them. Germline V gene data show CDR1 as LNHDA and CDR2 as SQIVND (reference sequence). The CDR3 loop is CASSIVRPPDTQYF. CDR3 bases: TGTGCCAGTAGTATAGTCCGCCCCCCAGATACGCAGTATTTT.

In nucleotides, the CDR3 is TGTGCCAGCAGTGTGAGTACGAACACTGAAGCTTTCTTT. It codes for CASSVSTNTEAFF. The V call is TRBV27, the J call TRBJ1-1; D unclear. Germline values: CDR1 MNHEY, CDR2 SMNVEV (reference sequence). CDR3 length: 13 residues. Trimming cost V 5 bases and J 1 base, with 8 bases left between them.

This chain connects TRBV6-5 to TRBJ2-7; 8 nucleotides align to TRBD1. CDR3 length: 13 amino acids. Germline CDR1 reads MNHEY; CDR2 reads SVGAGI. Trimming at V came to 6 bases and at J to 6 bases, leaving 7 bases not matched to a gene. CDR3 in DNA: TGTGCCAGCAGCCGGACAGGGAGCAGCGAGCAGTACTTC. This translates into CASSRTGSSEQYF.

V usage is TRBV27 and J usage is TRBJ2-5; D may be TRBD1 or TRBD2 (5 bases each). This CDR3 is 16 amino acids long. The V end was cut by 4 bases, the J end by 7 bases, with 22 bases between. Germline CDR1 MNHEY, CDR2 SMNVEV (reference sequence). CDR3 residues: CASSSPPVVGEGTQYF. CDR3 DNA sequence: TGTGCCAGCAGTTCCCCCCCTGTGGTGGGGGAAGGGACCCAGTACTTC.

The chain is built from TRBV25-1 and TRBJ2-5, with 12 bases identical to TRBD1. The ends lost 4 bases at V and 7 bases at J; junction bases unmatched: 4. This CDR3 comprises 14 residues. Germline V gene lookup returns CDR1 MGHDK and CDR2 SYGVNS. The CDR3 reads CASSVGTGGRTQYF. The CDR3 nucleotides are TGTGCCAGCAGTGTCGGGACAGGGGGCCGGACCCAGTACTTC.